The TCR beta chain under discussion was sequenced for a study of T cells in Graves' hyperthyroidism and ophthalmopathy. Study observations and caveats: Blood also contained most expanded thyroid clonotypes above 0.001.

Germline assignment: CDR1 LNHDA and CDR2 SQIVND (reference sequence). The CDR3 loop spans 15 amino acids. Trimming at V came to 4 bases and at J to 8 bases, leaving 4 bases not matched to a gene. The TCR beta CDR3 regions underwent amplification using RNA transcripts as the source. A set of HTBI primers served as the primers for a first-round RT-PCR of the TCR CDR3. Each CDR3 protein gets one entry after TCRdb re-called the multiplex PCR reads with MiXCR. The data contain 33,000 or so distinct CDR3 sequences, roughly 52% of them singletons. It was uncontrolled infection, other autoimmune disease, pregnancy or lactation that excluded patients. Diagnosis rested on symptoms, serum thyroxine and TRAb, thyroid ultrasound, and orbital computed tomography. Approximately 10 ml of fresh peripheral blood supplied the PBMCs. In the case of this clonotype: The antigen is not known.

This receptor was taken from a woman aged 50 to 65 with Graves' hyperthyroidism that later progressed to Graves' ophthalmopathy. The gene calls are TRBV19 and TRBJ2-1; 14 bases line up with TRBD2. Sample: blood. This chain's CDR3 is CASSRGLAGGDEQFF. The CDR3 nucleotides are TGTGCCAGTAGTAGAGGACTAGCGGGGGGCGATGAGCAGTTCTTC. The full variable domain, in which reference TRBV19 and TRBJ2-1 provide the parts outside the CDR3, is DGGITQSPKYLFRKEGQNVTLSCEQNLNHDAMYWYRQDPGQGLRLIYYSQIVNDFQKGDIAEGYSVSREKKESFPLTVTSAQKNPTAFYLCASSRGLAGGDEQFFGPGTRLTVL.